This TCR beta chain was recovered during a study of blood T cell repertoires in COVID-19. Study context: Donors in the United States, Italy and Spain gave samples during acute or convalescent COVID-19. The cDNA or gDNA used as material had been derived from T cells, B-cell-depleted T cells, or PBMCs.

In the original analysis: Reference gene primer amplification in the assay estimated nucleated cell counts. Libraries were prepared by immunoSEQ multiplex PCR; TCRdb keeps only in-frame clonotypes and omits some of them. That table gives V, J and clone size, and the DNA gave D and trimming. This table holds some 200,000 clones, around 89% found once. The V and J ends lost 2 bases and 5 bases, in that order; junction bases with no gene match: 8. The CDR3 contains 15 residues. CDR1 is SEHNR, CDR2 FQNEAQ, per germline (reference sequence). Input material: peripheral blood. The chain is built from TRBV7-9 and TRBJ2-7, with TRBD1 matching over 8 bases. This receptor was taken from a middle-aged man with active or convalescent COVID-19. DNA for the CDR3: TGTGCCAGCAGCTTATCCGGACAGGGAGGCCACGAGCAGTACTTC. This encodes CASSLSGQGGHEQYF.